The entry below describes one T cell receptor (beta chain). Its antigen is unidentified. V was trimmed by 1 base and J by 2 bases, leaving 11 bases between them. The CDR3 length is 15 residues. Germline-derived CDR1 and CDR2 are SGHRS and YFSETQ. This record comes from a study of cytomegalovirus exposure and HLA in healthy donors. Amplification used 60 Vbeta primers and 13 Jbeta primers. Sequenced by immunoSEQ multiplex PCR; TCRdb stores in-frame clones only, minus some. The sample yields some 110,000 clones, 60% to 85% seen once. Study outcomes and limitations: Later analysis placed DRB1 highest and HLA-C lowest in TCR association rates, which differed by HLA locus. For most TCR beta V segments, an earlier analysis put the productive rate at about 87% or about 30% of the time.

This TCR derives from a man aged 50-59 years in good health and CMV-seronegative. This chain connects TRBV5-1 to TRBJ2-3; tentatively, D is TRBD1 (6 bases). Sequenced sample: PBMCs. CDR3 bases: TGCGCCAGCAGCTTGCTAGTGGGGGCCACAGATACGCAGTATTTT. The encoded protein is CASSLLVGATDTQYF.